These T cell receptor beta chains were read from a single sample in a study of CD8 T cells in ankylosing spondylitis. TCRdb called the 5' RACE reads again in MiXCR, with one record for every CDR3 protein. Of about 390,000 distinct CDR3 sequences listed, 20% to 25% are singletons. Sequencing was carried out using blood, either unsorted or a sorted T cell fraction (not recorded which). Every receptor here comes from a male donor with ankylosing spondylitis. Both conserved end residues are part of each CDR3. Each record gives: V gene, J gene, D gene, clone size, CDR3 protein, CDR3 DNA. A D gene is named only where the DNA matches it firmly. Size values are once, few and many counts, or a class for expanded clones, and some rows have none.

TRBV4-2	TRBJ2-7	-	-	CASSQDRGEPNYEQYF	TGTGCCAGCAGCCAAGATAGGGGGGAACCTAACTACGAGCAGTACTTC
TRBV7-6	TRBJ2-1	-	-	CASSLAGTGIDGPKTREQFF	TGTGCCAGCAGCTTAGCCGGGACGGGGATCGACGGGCCGAAAACACGAGAGCAGTTCTTC
TRBV3-1	TRBJ1-1	-	-	CASSYRDKSEAFF	TGTGCCAGCAGCTACCGGGACAAAAGCGAAGCTTTCTTT
TRBV5-1	TRBJ2-2	-	many	CASSLGQPNTGELFF	TGCGCCAGCAGCTTGGGACAGCCGAACACCGGGGAGCTGTTTTTT
TRBV20-1	TRBJ1-4	-	few	CRSYQEKLFF	TGCAGGAGCTACCAGGAAAAACTGTTTTTT
TRBV12-3/TRBV12-4	TRBJ2-7	-	few	CASSLPGRVYEQYF	TGTGCCAGCAGTTTGCCGGGGAGAGTCTACGAGCAGTACTTC
TRBV11-2	TRBJ1-2	-	few	CASSLDRVFLRGYTF	TGTGCCAGCAGCTTAGATCGCGTTTTTTTACGTGGCTACACCTTC
TRBV7-2	TRBJ2-2	TRBD2	few	CASSKAGVAGGELFF	TGTGCCAGCAGCAAAGCGGGAGTAGCGGGCGGGGAGCTGTTTTTT
TRBV25-1	TRBJ1-1	-	few	CASRTGGRTFF	TGTGCCAGCAGGACAGGCGGGAGGACTTTCTTT
TRBV18	TRBJ2-7	-	few	CASSFRDSYEQYF	TGTGCCAGCTCCTTCCGGGACTCCTACGAGCAGTACTTC
TRBV12-3/TRBV12-4	TRBJ2-1	-	many	CASSSRGRGSVSEQFF	TGTGCCAGCAGTTCCCGGGGCCGGGGGTCGGTGAGTGAGCAGTTCTTC
TRBV7-2	TRBJ1-2	-	many	CASTFRGAGGYTF	TGTGCCAGCACCTTTAGGGGGGCAGGTGGCTACACCTTC
TRBV7-6	TRBJ2-3	-	-	CASSLSSYYTDTQYF	TGTGCCAGCAGCTTATCTAGCTACTACACAGATACGCAGTATTTT
TRBV27	TRBJ1-2	-	once	CASTPGGPYNYGYTF	TGTGCCAGTACTCCCGGCGGCCCATATAACTATGGCTACACCTTC
TRBV7-3	TRBJ1-1	-	-	CASSRTMNTEAFF	TGTGCCAGCTCCAGAACCATGAACACTGAAGCTTTCTTT
TRBV12-3/TRBV12-4	TRBJ2-1	TRBD1	few	CASSFVRGSYNEQFF	TGTGCCAGCAGTTTCGTCAGGGGGTCGTACAATGAGCAGTTCTTC
TRBV18	TRBJ2-7	-	few	CASSPAGPPSHEQYF	TGTGCCAGCTCACCGGCGGGCCCACCTAGCCACGAGCAGTACTTC
TRBV29-1	TRBJ2-5	TRBD2	few	CSVGSSGGETQYF	TGCAGCGTTGGTTCGTCCGGGGGGGAGACCCAGTACTTC
TRBV12-3/TRBV12-4	TRBJ2-1	TRBD1	few	CASSFGAGGNNEQFF	TGTGCCAGCAGTTTCGGTGCAGGGGGAAACAATGAGCAGTTCTTC
TRBV28	TRBJ2-3	-	few	CASVTPGPFAEDTQYF	TGTGCCAGCGTAACCCCCGGGCCCTTCGCGGAAGATACGCAGTATTTT
TRBV11-2	TRBJ2-3	TRBD2	many	CASRQGLADSTDTQYF	TGTGCCAGCAGGCAAGGACTAGCGGATAGCACAGATACGCAGTATTTT
TRBV28	TRBJ2-7	-	many	CASSSYYEQYF	TGTGCCAGCAGCTCCTACTACGAGCAGTACTTC
TRBV6-5	TRBJ2-1	-	-	CASSYSPDVYNEQFF	TGTGCCAGCAGTTACTCCCCGGACGTGTACAATGAGCAGTTCTTC
TRBV19	TRBJ1-6	-	-	CASSMGTENSPLHF	TGTGCCAGTAGTATGGGGACGGAAAATTCACCCCTCCACTTT
TRBV7-8	TRBJ2-7	-	few	CASRGVGGTYEQYF	TGTGCCAGCCGTGGGGTCGGGGGTACCTACGAGCAGTACTTC
TRBV5-1	TRBJ2-7	-	-	CASTLGASSYEQYF	TGCGCCAGCACCCTCGGGGCAAGCTCCTACGAGCAGTACTTC
TRBV6-1	TRBJ1-4	TRBD1	few	CASRTGGREKLFF	TGTGCCAGCAGAACAGGGGGCAGGGAAAAACTGTTTTTT
TRBV6-2/TRBV6-3	TRBJ2-1	TRBD2	-	CASTDFGLAGVNEQFF	TGTGCCAGCACCGACTTCGGACTAGCGGGAGTGAATGAGCAGTTCTTC